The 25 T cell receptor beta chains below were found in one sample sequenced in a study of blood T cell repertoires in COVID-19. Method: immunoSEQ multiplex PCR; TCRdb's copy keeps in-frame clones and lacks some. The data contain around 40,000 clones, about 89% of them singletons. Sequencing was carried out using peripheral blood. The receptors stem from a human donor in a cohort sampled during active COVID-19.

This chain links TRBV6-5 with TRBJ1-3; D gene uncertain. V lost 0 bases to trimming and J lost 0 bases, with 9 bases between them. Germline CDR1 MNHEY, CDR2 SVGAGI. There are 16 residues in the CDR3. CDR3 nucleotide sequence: TGTGCCAGCAGTTACTCGGGAGTATACTCTGGAAACACCATATATTTT. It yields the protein CASSYSGVYSGNTIYF.

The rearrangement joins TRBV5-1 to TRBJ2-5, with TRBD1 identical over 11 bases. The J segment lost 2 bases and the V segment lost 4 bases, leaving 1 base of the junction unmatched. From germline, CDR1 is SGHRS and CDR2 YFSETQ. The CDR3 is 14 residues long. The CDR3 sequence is CASSRDRGQETQYF. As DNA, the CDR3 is TGCGCCAGCAGCCGGGACAGGGGGCAAGAGACCCAGTACTTC.

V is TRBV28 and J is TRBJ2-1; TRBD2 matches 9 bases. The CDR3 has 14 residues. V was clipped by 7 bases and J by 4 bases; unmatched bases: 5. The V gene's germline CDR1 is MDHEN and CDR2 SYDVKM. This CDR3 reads CASTAGGGYNEQFF. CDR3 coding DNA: TGTGCCAGCACGGCGGGAGGGGGTTACAATGAGCAGTTCTTC.

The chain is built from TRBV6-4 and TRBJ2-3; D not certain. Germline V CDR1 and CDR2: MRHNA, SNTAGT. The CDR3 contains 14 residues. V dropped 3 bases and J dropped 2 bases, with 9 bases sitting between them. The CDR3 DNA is TGTGCCAGCAGTGATGTCCTAAACACAGATACGCAGTATTTT. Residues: CASSDVLNTDTQYF.

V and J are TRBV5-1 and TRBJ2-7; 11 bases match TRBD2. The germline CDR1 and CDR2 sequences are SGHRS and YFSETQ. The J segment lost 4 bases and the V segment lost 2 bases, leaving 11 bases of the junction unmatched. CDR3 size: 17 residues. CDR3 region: CASSFATGTSGIYEQYF. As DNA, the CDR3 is TGCGCCAGCAGCTTTGCCACCGGGACTAGCGGCATTTACGAGCAGTACTTC.

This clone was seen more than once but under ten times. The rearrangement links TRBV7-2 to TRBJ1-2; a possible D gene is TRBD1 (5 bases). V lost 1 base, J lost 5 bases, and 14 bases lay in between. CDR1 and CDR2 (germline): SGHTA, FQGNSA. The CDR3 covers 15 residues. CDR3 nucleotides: TGTGCCAGCAGCTTAGGCCAGCTCGGGGGATATGGCTACACCTTC. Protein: CASSLGQLGGYGYTF.

The CDR3 loop reads CASRERAGSTEAFF. The CDR3 coding sequence is TGTGCCAGCAGGGAAAGGGCGGGGAGCACTGAAGCTTTCTTT. This chain links TRBV2 with TRBJ1-1, with no clear D. The CDR3 loop spans 14 amino acids. The V end was cut by 6 bases, the J end by 4 bases, with 15 bases between. CDR1 and CDR2 (germline): SNHLY, FYNNEI.

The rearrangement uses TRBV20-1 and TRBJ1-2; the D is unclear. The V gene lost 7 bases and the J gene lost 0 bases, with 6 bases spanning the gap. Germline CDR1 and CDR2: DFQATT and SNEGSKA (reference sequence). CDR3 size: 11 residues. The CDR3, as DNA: TGCAGTGTGCGGACTAACTATGGCTACACCTTC. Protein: CSVRTNYGYTF.

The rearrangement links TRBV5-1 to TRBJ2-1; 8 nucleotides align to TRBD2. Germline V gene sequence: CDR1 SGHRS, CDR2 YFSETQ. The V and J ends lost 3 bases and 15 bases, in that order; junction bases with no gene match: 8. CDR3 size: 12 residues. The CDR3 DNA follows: TGCGCCAGCAGCTCAAATAGCGGGGCCGTGTTCTTC. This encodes CASSSNSGAVFF. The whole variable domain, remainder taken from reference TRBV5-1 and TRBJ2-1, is KAGVTQTPRYLIKTRGQQVTLSCSPISGHRSVSWYQQTPGQGLQFLFEYFSETQRNKGNFPGRFSGRQFSNSRSEMNVSTLELGDSALYLCASSSNSGAVFFGPGTRLTVL.

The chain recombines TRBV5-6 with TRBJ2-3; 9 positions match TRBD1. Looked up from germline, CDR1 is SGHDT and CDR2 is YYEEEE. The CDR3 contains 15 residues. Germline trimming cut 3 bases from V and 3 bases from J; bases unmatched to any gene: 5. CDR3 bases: TGTGCCAGCAGCTGGGGGACAGGGTATACAGATACGCAGTATTTT. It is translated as CASSWGTGYTDTQYF. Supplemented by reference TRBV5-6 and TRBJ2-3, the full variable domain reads DAGVTQSPTHLIKTRGQQVTLRCSPKSGHDTVSWYQQALGQGPQFIFQYYEEEERQRGNFPDRFSGHQFPNYSSELNVNALLLGDSALYLCASSWGTGYTDTQYFGPGTRLTVL.

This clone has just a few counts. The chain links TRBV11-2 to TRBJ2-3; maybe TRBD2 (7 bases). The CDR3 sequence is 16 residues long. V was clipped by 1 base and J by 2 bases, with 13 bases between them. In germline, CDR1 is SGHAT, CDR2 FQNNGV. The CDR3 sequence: CASSLGGGRHTDTQYF. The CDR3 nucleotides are TGTGCCAGCAGCTTAGGGGGGGGGCGGCACACAGATACGCAGTATTTT.

The CDR3 DNA reads as TGTGCCAGCAGCGCCAGGCGGGGGGCAGAGACCGGGGAGCTGTTTTTT. Its protein is CASSARRGAETGELFF. The chain couples TRBV11-2 to TRBJ2-2, with TRBD2 identical over 8 bases. J was trimmed by 5 bases and V by 5 bases; bases with no gene match: 10. Germline V gene lookup returns CDR1 SGHAT and CDR2 FQNNGV. There are 16 residues in the CDR3. Together with reference TRBV11-2 and TRBJ2-2, the CDR3 gives the full variable domain: EAGVAQSPRYKIIEKRQSVAFWCNPISGHATLYWYQQILGQGPKLLIQFQNNGVVDDSQLPKDRFSAERLKGVDSTLKIQPAKLEDSAVYLCASSARRGAETGELFFGEGSRLTVL.

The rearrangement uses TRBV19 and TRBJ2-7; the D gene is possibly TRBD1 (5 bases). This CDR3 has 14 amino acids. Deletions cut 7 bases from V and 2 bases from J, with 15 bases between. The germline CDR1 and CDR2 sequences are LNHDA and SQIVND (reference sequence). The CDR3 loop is CASKRYRRPYEQYF. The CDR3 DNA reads TGTGCCAGTAAGAGGTACAGGCGTCCCTACGAGCAGTACTTC.

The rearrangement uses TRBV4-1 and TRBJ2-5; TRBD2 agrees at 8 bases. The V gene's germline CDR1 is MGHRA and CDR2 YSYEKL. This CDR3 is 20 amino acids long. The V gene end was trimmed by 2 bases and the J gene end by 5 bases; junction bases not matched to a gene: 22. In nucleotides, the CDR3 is TGCGCCAGCAGCCAATCCTCGTTAACGACCAGCGGGAGAGTAGGGGAGACCCAGTACTTC. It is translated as CASSQSSLTTSGRVGETQYF.

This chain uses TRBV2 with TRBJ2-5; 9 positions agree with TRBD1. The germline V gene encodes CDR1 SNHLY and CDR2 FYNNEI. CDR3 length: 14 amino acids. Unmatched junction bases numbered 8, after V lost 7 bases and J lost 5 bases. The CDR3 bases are TGTGCCAGCACCCGGGACAGGGTGGCCGAGACCCAGTACTTC. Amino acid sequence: CASTRDRVAETQYF.

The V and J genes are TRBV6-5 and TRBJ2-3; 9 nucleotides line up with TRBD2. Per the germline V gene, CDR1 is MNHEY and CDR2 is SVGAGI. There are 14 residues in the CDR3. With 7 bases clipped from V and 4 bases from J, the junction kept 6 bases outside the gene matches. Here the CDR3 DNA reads TGTGCCAGCATCTTAGCGGGGGACCCAGATACGCAGTATTTT. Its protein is CASILAGDPDTQYF.

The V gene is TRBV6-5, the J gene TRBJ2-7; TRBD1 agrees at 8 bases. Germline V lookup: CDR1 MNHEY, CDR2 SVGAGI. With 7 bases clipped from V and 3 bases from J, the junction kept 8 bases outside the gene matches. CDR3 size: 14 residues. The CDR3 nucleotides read TGTGCCAGCAAAACGGACAGGGAATACTACGAGCAGTACTTC. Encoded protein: CASKTDREYYEQYF.

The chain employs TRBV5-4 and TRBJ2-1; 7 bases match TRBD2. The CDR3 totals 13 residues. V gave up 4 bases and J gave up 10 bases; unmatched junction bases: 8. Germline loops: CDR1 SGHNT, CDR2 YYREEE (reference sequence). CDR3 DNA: TGTGCCAGCAGCCAGGGAGGGAGGGTAGAGCAGTTCTTC. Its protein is CASSQGGRVEQFF.

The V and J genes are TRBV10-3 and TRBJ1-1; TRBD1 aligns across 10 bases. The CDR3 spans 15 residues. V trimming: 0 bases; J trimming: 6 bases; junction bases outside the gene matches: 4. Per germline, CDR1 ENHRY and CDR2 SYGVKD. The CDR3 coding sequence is TGTGCCATCAGTGAGTCGGTGGGACAGGGGCCTGAAGCTTTCTTT. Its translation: CAISESVGQGPEAFF.

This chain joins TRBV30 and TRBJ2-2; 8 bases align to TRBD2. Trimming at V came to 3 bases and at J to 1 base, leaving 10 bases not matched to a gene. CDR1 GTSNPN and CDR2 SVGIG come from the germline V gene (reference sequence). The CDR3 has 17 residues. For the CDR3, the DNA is TGTGCCTGGAGAAATTCGGCGGGGGGCCAGAACACCGGGGAGCTGTTTTTT. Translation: CAWRNSAGGQNTGELFF. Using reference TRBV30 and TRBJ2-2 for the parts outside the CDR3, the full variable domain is SQTIHQWPATLVQPVGSPLSLECTVEGTSNPNLYWYRQAAGRGLQLLFYSVGIGQISSEVPQNLSASRPQDRQFILSSKKLLLSDSGFYLCAWRNSAGGQNTGELFFGEGSRLTVL.

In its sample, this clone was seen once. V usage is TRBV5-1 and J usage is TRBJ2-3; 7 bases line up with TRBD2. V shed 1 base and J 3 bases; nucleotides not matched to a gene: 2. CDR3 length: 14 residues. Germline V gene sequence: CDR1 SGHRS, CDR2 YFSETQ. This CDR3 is CASSLSGGTDTQYF. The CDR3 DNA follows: TGCGCCAGCAGCTTGTCCGGGGGGACAGATACGCAGTATTTT.

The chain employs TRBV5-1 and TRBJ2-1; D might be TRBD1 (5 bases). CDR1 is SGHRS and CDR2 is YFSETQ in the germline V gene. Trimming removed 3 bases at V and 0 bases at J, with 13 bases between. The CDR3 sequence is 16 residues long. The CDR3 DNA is TGCGCCAGCAGCTCAAGGACACGTTTCTCCTACAATGAGCAGTTCTTC. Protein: CASSSRTRFSYNEQFF.

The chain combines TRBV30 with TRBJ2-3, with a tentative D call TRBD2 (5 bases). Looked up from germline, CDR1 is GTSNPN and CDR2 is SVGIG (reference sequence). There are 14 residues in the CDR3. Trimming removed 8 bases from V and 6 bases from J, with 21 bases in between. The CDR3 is CARAQRPGRDTQYF. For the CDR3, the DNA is TGTGCCCGTGCCCAGCGGCCTGGTCGGGATACGCAGTATTTT.

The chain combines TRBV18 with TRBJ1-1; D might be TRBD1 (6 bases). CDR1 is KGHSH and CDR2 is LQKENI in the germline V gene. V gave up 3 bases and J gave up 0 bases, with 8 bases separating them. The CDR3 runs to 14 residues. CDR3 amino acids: CASSPRGMNTEAFF. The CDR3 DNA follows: TGTGCCAGCTCACCCAGGGGAATGAACACTGAAGCTTTCTTT.

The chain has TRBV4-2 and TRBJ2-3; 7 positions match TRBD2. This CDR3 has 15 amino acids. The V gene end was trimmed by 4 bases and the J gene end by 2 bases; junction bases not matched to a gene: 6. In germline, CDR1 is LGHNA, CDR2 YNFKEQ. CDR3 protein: CASSPRRGSTDTQYF. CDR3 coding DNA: TGTGCCAGCAGCCCAAGGCGGGGGTCCACAGATACGCAGTATTTT.